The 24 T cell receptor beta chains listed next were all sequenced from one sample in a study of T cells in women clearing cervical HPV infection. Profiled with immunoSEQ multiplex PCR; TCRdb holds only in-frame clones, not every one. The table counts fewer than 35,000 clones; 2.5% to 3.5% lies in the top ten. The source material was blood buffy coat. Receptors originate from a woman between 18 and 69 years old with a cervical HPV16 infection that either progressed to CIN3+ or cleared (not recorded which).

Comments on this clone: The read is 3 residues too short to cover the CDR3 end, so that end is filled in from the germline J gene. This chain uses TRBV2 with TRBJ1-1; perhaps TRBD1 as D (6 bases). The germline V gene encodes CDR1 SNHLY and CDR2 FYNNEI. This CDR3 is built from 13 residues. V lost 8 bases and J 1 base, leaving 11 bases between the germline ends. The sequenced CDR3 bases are TGTGCCAGCGGGGGACATCCGAACACTGAA. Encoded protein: CASGGHPNTE. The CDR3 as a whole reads CASGGHPNTEAFF.

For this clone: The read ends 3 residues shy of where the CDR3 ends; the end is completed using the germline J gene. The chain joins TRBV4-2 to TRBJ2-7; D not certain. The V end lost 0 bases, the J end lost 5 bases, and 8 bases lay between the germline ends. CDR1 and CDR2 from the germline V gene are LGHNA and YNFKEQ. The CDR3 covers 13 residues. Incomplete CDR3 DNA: TGTGCCAGCAGCCAAGAAGTAAGGGACGAG. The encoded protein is CASSQEVRDE. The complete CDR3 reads CASSQEVRDEQYF.

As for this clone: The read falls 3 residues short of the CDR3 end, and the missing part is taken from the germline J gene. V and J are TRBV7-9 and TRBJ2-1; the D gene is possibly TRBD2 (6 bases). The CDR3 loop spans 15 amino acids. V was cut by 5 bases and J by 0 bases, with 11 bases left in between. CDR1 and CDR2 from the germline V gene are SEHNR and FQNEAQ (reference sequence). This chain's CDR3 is CASSPRGSSYNEQFF. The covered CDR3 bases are TGTGCCAGCAGCCCTCGGGGGAGCTCCTACAATGAG.

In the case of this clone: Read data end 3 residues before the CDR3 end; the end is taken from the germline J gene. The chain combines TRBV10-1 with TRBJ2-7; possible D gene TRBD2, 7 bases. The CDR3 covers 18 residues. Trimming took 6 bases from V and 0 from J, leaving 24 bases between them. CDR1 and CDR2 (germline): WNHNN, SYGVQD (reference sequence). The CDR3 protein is CASSPDAGARRGSYEQYF. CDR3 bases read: TGCGCCAGCAGCCCAGATGCGGGGGCCCGGCGGGGCTCCTACGAG.

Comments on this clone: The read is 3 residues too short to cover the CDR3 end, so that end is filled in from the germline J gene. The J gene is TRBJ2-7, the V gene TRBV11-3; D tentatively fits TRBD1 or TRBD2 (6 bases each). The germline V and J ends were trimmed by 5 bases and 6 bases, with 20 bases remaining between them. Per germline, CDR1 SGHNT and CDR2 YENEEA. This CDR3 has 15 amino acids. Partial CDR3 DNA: TGTGCCAGCAGCCCTACGAGGGGCAGGGGAGGCGAG. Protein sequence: CASSPTRGRGGE. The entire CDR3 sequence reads CASSPTRGRGGEQYF.

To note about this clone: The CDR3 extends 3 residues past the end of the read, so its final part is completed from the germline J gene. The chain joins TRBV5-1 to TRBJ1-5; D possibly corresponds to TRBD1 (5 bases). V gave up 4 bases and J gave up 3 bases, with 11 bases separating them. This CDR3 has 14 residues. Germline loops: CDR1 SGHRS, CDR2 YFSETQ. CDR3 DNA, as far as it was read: TGCGCCAGCAGCCCGGACACCTTCAATCAGCCC. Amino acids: CASSPDTFNQP. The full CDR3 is CASSPDTFNQPQHF.

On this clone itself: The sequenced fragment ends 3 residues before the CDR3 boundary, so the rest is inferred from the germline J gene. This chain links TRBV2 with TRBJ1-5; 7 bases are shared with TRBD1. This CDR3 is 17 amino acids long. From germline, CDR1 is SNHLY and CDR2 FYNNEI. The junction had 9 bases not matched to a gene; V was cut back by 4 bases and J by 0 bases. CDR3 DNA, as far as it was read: TGTGCCAGCAGTGTCTCCGCGACAGGGTATAGCAATCAGCCC. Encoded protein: CASSVSATGYSNQP. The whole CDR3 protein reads CASSVSATGYSNQPQHF. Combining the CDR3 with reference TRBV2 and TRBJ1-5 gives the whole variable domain EPEVTQTPSHQVTQMGQEVILRCVPISNHLYFYWYRQILGQKVEFLVSFYNNEISEKSEIFDDQFSVERPDGSNFTLKIRSTKLEDSAMYFCASSVSATGYSNQPQHFGDGTRLSIL.

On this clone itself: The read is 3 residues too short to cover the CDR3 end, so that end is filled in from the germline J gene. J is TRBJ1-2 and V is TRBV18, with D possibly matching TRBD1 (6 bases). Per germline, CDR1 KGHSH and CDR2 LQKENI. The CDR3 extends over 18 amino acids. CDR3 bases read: TGTGCCAGCTCAGAGACTAGCGGGGGGGCCGTGGCCAAAAACATC. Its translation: CASSETSGGAVAKNI. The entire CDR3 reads CASSETSGGAVAKNIYTF.

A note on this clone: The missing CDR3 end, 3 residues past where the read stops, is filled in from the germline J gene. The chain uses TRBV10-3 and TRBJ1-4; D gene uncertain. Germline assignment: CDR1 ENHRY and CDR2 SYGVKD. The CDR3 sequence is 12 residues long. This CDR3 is CAISESTSPLFF. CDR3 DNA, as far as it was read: TGTGCCATCAGTGAGTCGACTTCACCA.

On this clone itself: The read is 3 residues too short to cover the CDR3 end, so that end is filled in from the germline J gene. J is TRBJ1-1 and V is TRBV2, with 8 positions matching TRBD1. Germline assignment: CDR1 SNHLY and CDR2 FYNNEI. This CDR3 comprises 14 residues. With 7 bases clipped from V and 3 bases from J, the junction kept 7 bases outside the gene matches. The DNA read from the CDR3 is TGTGCCAGCACCAGGACAGGGAGAGACACTGAA. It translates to CASTRTGRDTE. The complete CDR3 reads CASTRTGRDTEAFF.

CDR3 sequence reads: CASSLAGFRGEQFF. CDR3 DNA (partial): TGTGCCAGCAGCTTGGCCGGCTTCCGGGGTGAG. The rearrangement links TRBV5-8 to TRBJ2-1; D might be TRBD2 (5 bases). The observed sequence ends 3 residues before the CDR3 terminus, with the missing tail filled in from the germline J gene. Trimming took 0 bases from V and 9 from J, leaving 13 bases between them. The CDR3 is made up of 14 amino acids. Germline V gene sequence: CDR1 SGHTS, CDR2 YDEGEE. Using reference TRBV5-8 and TRBJ2-1 for the parts outside the CDR3, the full variable domain is EAGVTQSPTHLIKTRGQQATLRCSPISGHTSVYWYQQALGLGLQFLLWYDEGEERNRGNFPPRFSGRQFPNYSSELNVNALELEDSALYLCASSLAGFRGEQFFGPGTRLTVL.

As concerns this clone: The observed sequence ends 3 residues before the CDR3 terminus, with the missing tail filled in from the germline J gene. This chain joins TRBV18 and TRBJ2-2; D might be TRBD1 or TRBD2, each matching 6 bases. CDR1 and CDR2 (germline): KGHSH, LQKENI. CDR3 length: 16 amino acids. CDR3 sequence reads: CASSLTQQGGNSPLFF. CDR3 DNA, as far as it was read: TGTGCCAGCTCCCTCACTCAACAGGGAGGTAATTCACCG.

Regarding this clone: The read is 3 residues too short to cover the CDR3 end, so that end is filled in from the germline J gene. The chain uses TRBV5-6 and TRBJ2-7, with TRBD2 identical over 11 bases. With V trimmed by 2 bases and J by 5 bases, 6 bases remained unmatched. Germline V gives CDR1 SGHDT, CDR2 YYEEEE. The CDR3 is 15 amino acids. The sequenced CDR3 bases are TGTGCCAGCAGCTTCCGCACTAGCGGGGGTGACGAG. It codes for CASSFRTSGGDE. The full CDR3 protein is CASSFRTSGGDEQYF.

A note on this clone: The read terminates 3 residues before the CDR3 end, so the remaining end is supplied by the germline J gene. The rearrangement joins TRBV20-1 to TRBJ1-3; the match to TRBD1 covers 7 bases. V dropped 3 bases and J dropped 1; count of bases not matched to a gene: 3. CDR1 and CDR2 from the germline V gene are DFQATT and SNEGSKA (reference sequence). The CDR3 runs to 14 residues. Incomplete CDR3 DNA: TGCAGTGCTAGGGACAGGATTTCTGGAAACACC. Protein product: CSARDRISGNT. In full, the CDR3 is CSARDRISGNTIYF.

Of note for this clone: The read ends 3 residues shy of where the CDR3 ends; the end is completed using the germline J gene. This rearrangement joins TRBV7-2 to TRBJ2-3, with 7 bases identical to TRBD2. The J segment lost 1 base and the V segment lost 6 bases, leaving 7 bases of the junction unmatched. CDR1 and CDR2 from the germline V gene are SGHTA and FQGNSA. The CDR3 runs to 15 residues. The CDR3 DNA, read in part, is TGTGCCAGCAGGTCCAGCGGGGTGCGCACAGATACG. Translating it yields CASRSSGVRTDT. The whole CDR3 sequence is CASRSSGVRTDTQYF.

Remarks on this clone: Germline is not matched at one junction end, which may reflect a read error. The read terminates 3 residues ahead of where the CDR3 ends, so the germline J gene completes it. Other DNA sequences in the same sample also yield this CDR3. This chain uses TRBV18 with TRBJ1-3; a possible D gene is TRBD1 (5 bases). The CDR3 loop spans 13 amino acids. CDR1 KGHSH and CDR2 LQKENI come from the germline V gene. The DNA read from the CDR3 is TGTGCCAGCTCACCTCGTAAGGGGTACACG. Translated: CASSPRKGYT. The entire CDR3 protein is CASSPRKGYTIYF.

The CDR3 sequence: CASSLNRNYGYTF. CDR3 bases read: TGTGCCAGCAGCTTAAACCGGAACTATGGC. This rearrangement joins TRBV7-9 to TRBJ1-2; D unclear. The read stops 3 residues short of the end of the CDR3; the missing end is completed from the germline J gene. This CDR3 spans 13 amino acids. The germline CDR1 and CDR2 sequences are SEHNR and FQNEAQ (reference sequence). The ends were cut back, 2 bases at V and 2 bases at J, with 6 bases in the middle.

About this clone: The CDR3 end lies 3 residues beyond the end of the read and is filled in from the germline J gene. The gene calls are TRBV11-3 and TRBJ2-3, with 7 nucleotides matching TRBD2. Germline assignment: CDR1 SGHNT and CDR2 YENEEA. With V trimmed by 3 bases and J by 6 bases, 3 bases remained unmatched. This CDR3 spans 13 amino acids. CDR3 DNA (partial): TGTGCCAGCAGCTTGCGGGGGATGGATACG. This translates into CASSLRGMDT. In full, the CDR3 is CASSLRGMDTQYF.

Partial CDR3 DNA: TGTGCCAGCAGCCGCCGGGACACCAGCACAGATACG. Amino acid sequence: CASSRRDTSTDT. The full CDR3 is CASSRRDTSTDTQYF. The chain couples TRBV11-2 to TRBJ2-3, with D possibly TRBD1 on 6 matching bases. The read terminates 3 residues before the CDR3 end, so the remaining end is supplied by the germline J gene. The CDR3 has 15 amino acids. Looked up from germline, CDR1 is SGHAT and CDR2 is FQNNGV. V lost 5 bases and J lost 0, with 12 bases in between. The complete variable domain, with remaining parts taken from reference TRBV11-2 and TRBJ2-3, reads EAGVAQSPRYKIIEKRQSVAFWCNPISGHATLYWYQQILGQGPKLLIQFQNNGVVDDSQLPKDRFSAERLKGVDSTLKIQPAKLEDSAVYLCASSRRDTSTDTQYFGPGTRLTVL.

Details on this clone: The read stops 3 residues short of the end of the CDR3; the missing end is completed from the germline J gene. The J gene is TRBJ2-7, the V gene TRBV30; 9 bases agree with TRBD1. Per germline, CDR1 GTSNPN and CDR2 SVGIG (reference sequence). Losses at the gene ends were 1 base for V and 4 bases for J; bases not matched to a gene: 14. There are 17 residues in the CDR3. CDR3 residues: CAWSASYGTGPYYEQYF. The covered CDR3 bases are TGTGCCTGGAGTGCCTCCTACGGGACAGGGCCCTATTACGAG.

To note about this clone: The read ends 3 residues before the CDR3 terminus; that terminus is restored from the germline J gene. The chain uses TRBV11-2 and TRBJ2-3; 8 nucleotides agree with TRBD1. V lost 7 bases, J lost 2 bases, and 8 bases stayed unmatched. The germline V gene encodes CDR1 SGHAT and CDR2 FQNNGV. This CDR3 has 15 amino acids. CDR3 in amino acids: CASIQDRANTDTQYF. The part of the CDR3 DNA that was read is TGTGCCAGCATCCAGGACAGGGCCAACACAGATACG. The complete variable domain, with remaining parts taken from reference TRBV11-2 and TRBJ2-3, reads EAGVAQSPRYKIIEKRQSVAFWCNPISGHATLYWYQQILGQGPKLLIQFQNNGVVDDSQLPKDRFSAERLKGVDSTLKIQPAKLEDSAVYLCASIQDRANTDTQYFGPGTRLTVL.

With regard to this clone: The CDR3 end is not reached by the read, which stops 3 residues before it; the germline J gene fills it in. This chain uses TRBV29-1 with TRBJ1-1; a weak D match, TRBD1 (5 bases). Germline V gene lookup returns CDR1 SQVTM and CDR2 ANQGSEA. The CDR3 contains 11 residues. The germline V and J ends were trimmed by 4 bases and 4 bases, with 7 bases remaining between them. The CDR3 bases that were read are TGCAGCGTTGGGGGGGGCACTGAA. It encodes CSVGGGTE. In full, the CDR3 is CSVGGGTEAFF.

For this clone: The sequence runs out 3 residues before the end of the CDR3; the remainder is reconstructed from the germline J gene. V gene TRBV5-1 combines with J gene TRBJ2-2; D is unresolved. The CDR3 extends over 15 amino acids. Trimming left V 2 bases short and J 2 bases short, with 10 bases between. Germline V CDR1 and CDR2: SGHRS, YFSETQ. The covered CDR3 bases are TGCGCCAGCAGCTTACAATCTTCAAACACCGGGGAG. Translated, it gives CASSLQSSNTGE. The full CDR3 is CASSLQSSNTGELFF.

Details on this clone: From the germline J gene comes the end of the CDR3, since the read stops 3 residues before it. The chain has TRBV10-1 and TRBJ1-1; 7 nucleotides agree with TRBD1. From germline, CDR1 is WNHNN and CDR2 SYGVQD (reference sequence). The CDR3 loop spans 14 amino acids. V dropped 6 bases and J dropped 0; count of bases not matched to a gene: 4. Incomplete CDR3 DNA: TGCGCCAGCAGCCCAGACAGGGTGAACACTGAA. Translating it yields CASSPDRVNTE. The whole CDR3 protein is CASSPDRVNTEAFF.